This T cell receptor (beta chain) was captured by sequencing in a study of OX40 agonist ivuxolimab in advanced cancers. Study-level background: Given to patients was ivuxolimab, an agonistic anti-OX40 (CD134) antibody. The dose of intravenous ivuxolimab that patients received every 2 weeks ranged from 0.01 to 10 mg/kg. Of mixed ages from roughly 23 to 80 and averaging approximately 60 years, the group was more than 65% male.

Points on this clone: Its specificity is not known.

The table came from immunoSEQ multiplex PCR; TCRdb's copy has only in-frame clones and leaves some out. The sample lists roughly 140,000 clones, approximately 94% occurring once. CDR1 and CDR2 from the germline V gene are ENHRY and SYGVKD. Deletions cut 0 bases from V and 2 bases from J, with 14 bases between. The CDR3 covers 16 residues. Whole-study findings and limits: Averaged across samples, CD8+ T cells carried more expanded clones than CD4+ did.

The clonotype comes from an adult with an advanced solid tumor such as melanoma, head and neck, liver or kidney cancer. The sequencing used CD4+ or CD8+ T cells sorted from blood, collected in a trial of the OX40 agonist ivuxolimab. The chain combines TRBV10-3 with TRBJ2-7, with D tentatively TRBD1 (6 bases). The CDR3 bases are TGTGCCATCAGTGAGTCCCGGGACACTCAACCCTACGAGCAGTACTTC. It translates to CAISESRDTQPYEQYF.